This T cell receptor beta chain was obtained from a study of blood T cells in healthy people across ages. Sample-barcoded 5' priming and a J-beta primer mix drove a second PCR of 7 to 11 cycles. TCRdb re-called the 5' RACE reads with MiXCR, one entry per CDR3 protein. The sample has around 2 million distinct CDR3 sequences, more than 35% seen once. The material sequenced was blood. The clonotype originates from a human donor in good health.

The CDR3 DNA follows: TGTGCCACCCCGGACAGGGGGCGATCGAACACCGGGGAGCTGTTTTTT. Translated, it gives CATPDRGRSNTGELFF. The chain has TRBV24-1 and TRBJ2-2, with 11 bases fitting TRBD1. Losses at the gene ends were 9 bases for V and 0 bases for J; bases not matched to a gene: 5. The CDR3 loop spans 16 amino acids. Germline V CDR1 and CDR2: KGHDR, SFDVKD.